This T cell receptor beta chain was found in a study of blood T cell repertoires in COVID-19. The wider study: Acute-phase and convalescent COVID-19 samples originated in the United States, Italy and Spain. Sources were T cells, B-cell-depleted T cells, or PBMCs; the material itself was cDNA or gDNA.

How the authors handled the data: The assay estimated nucleated cells by amplifying reference gene primers. Data came from immunoSEQ multiplex PCR; TCRdb stores just in-frame clones and leaves some out. V and J calls and clone size are as listed in that table; D and trimming were resolved from the DNA. This table has some 150,000 clones, 80% to 90% appearing once. CDR3 length: 14 residues. Germline CDR1 is SGHDT and CDR2 is YYEEEE. V was clipped by 0 bases and J by 3 bases, with 10 bases between them. The rearrangement uses TRBV5-6 and TRBJ2-7, with D tentatively TRBD1 (6 bases). This TCR was sampled from an elderly woman with acute or convalescent COVID-19. Specimen: peripheral blood. This CDR3 reads CASSLGTVDYEQYF. CDR3 in DNA: TGTGCCAGCAGCTTGGGGACAGTTGACTACGAGCAGTACTTC. The variable domain in full, with the rest retrieved from reference TRBV5-6 and TRBJ2-7, is DAGVTQSPTHLIKTRGQQVTLRCSPKSGHDTVSWYQQALGQGPQFIFQYYEEEERQRGNFPDRFSGHQFPNYSSELNVNALLLGDSALYLCASSLGTVDYEQYFGPGTRLTVT.